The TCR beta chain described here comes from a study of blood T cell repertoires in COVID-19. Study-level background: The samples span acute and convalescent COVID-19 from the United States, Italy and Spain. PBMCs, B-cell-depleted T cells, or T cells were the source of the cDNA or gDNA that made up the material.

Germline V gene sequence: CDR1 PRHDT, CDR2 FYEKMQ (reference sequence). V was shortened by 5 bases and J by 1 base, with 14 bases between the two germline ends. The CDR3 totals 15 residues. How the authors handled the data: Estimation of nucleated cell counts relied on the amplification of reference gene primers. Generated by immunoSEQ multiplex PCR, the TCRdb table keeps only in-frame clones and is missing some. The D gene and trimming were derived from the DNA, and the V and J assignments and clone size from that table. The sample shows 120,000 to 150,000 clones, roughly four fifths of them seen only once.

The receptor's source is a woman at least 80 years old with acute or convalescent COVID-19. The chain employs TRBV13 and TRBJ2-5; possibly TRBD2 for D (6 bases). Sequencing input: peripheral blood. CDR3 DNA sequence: TGTGCCAGCAGCCTAAACCGGGACTTCCAAGAGACCCAGTACTTC. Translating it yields CASSLNRDFQETQYF.